This TCR beta chain was captured in a study of T-cell reconstitution after alpha-beta-depleted transplantation in children. This clonotype was seen more than once but under ten times. Antigen: not known. The study, taken as a whole, reports: The study reportedly traced alpha-beta T cells about two months after transplant to several hundred expanded graft clones.

For TCRbeta, the library was prepared with unique molecular identifiers. TCRdb redid the calling of the PCR reads with MiXCR, one entry per CDR3 protein. This sample has approximately 500,000 distinct CDR3 sequences; 25% to 30% occur once, and the top ten carry approximately 33%. From germline, CDR1 is DFQATT and CDR2 SNEGSKA (reference sequence). V was shortened by 3 bases and J by 8 bases, with 6 bases between the two germline ends. This CDR3 has 10 amino acids. The sequence derives from a boy younger than two with Wiskott-Aldrich syndrome, due to receive a stem cell transplant. This specimen was PBMCs, taken before TCRalphabeta/CD19-depleted stem cell transplant. The chain joins TRBV20-1 to TRBJ2-3; weak D call: TRBD2 (6 bases). The CDR3 here is CSASGSTQYF. The CDR3 DNA sequence: TGCAGTGCTAGCGGGAGTACGCAGTATTTT.